This TCR beta chain came from a study of regulatory T cells in long-lasting Graves disease. CDR3 size: 16 residues. V was cut by 6 bases and J by 2 bases, with 17 bases left in between. Germline CDR1 SGHRS, CDR2 YFSETQ. This clonotype was detected a few times. Construction of TCR beta libraries relied on iRepertoire HTBI primers and on Arm-PCR targeting CDR3 regions. TCRdb redid the calling of the multiplex PCR reads with MiXCR, one entry per CDR3 protein. This sample has approximately 540,000 distinct CDR3 sequences, with about 12% found just once. Time point reported: newly diagnosed GD, antithyroid drugs for less than 3 months. Following extraction of RNA from PBMCs, that RNA was used to make the TCR library. The sample was also reused in another study, on T cells in Graves' hyperthyroidism and ophthalmopathy.

The TCR originated in a woman aged 25 to 39 with Graves disease. The sample in question was peripheral blood mononuclear cells (PBMCs), obtained at new diagnosis, from a patient treated with antithyroid drugs. The rearrangement joins TRBV5-1 to TRBJ2-2; tentatively, D is TRBD1 (6 bases). This chain's CDR3 is CASTGTTSPNTGELFF. CDR3 coding DNA: TGCGCCAGCACCGGGACAACCTCTCCTAACACCGGGGAGCTGTTTTTT.